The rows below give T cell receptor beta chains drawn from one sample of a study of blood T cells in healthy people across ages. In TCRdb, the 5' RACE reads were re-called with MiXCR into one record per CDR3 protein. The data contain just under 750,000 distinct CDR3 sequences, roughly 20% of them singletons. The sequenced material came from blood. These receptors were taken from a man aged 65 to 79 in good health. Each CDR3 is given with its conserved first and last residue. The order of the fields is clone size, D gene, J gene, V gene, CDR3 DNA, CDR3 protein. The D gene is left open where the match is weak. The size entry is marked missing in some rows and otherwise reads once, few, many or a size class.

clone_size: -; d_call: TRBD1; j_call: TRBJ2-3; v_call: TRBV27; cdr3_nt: TGTGCCAGCGGATCACCGGGACAGGGGGCTGAGGGCACAGATACGCAGTATTTT; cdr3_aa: CASGSPGQGAEGTDTQYF
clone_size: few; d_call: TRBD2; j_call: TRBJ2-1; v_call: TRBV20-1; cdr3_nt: TGCAGTGCTAGAGGAGGTAGCGGGAGGAATAATGAGCAGTTCTTC; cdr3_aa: CSARGGSGRNNEQFF
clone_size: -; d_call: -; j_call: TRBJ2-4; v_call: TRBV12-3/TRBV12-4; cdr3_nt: TGTGCCAGCAGTTCAGGGACTTTAGCCAAAAACATTCAGTACTTC; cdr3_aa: CASSSGTLAKNIQYF
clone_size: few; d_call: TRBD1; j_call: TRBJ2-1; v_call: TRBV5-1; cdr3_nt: TGCGCCAGCAGCTTGTTACAGGGGCGCTCCTACAATGAGCAGTTCTTC; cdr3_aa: CASSLLQGRSYNEQFF
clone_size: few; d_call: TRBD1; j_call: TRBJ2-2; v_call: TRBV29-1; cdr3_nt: TGCAGCGCCTCCGGGACAGGGGTCGGGGAGCTGTTTTTT; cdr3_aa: CSASGTGVGELFF
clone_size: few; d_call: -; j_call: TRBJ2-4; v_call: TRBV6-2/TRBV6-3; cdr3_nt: TGTGCCAGCCAGACAAGCACCCAAAACATTCAGTACTTC; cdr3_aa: CASQTSTQNIQYF
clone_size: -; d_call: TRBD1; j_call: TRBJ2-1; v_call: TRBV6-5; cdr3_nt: TGTGCCAGCAGCCTGGGGACAGCAAAAAATGAGCAGTTCTTC; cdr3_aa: CASSLGTAKNEQFF
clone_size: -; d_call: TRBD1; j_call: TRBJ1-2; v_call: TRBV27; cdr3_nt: TGTGCCAGCAGTTTGCGGGCAGGGGGACTCTATGGCTACACCTTC; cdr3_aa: CASSLRAGGLYGYTF
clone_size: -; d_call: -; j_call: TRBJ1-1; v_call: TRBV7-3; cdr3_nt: TGTGCCAGCAGCTTAATACAGAACACTGAAGCTTTCTTT; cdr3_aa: CASSLIQNTEAFF
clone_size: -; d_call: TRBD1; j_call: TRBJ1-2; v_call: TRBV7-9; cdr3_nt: TGTGCCAGCGGAACCAGGGGGTATGGCTACACCTTC; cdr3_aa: CASGTRGYGYTF
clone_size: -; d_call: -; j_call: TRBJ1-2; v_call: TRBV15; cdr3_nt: TGTGCCACCGCCCAGGGGAACTATGGCTACACCTTC; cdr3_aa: CATAQGNYGYTF
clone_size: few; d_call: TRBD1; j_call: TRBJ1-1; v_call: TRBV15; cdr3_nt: TGTGCCACCAGCTCCCTGCCAGGGGGCACTGAAGCTTTCTTT; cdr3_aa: CATSSLPGGTEAFF
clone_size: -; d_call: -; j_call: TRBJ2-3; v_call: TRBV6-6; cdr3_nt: TGTGCCAGCAGTTACCCAACCGCGGATACGCAGTATTTT; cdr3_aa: CASSYPTADTQYF
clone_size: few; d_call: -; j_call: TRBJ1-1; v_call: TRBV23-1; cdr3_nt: TGCGCCAGCATCCAACTACGGCAGAGGAACACTGAAGCTTTCTTT; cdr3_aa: CASIQLRQRNTEAFF
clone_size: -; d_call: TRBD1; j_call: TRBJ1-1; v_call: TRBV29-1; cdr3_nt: TGCAGCGTTACCACAGGGGGGGACACTGAAGCTTTCTTT; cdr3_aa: CSVTTGGDTEAFF
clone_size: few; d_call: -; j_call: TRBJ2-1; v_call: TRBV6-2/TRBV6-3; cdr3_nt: TGTGCCAGCAGTTACTCGGGCGCGTCCTACAATGAGCAGTTCTTC; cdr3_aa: CASSYSGASYNEQFF
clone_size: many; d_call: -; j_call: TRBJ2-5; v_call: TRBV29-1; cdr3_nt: TGCAGCGTTGAATGGGAGACCCAGTACTTC; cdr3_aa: CSVEWETQYF
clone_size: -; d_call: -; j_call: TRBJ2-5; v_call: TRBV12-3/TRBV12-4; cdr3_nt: TGTGCCAGCAGTACGGTTGGGGCAGAGACCCAGTACTTC; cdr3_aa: CASSTVGAETQYF